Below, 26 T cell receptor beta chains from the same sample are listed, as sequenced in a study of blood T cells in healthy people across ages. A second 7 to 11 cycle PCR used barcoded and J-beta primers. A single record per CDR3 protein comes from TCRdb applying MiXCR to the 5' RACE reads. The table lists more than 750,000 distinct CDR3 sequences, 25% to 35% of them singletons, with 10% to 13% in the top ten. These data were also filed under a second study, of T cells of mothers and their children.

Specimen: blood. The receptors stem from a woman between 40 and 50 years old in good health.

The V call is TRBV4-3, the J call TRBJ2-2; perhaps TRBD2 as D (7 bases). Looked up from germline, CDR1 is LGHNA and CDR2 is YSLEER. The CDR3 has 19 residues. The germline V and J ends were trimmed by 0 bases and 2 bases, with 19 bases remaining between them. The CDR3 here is CASSQEGGGQPLNTGELFF. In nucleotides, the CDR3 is TGCGCCAGCAGCCAAGAAGGGGGAGGGCAGCCCTTAAACACCGGGGAGCTGTTTTTT.

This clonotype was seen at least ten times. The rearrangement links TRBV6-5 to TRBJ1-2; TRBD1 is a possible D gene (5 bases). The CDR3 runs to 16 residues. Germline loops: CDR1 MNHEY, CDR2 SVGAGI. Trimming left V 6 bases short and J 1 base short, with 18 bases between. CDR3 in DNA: TGTGCCAGCAGCCTTGGGCCGACAGTCTATAACTATGGCTACACCTTC. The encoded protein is CASSLGPTVYNYGYTF.

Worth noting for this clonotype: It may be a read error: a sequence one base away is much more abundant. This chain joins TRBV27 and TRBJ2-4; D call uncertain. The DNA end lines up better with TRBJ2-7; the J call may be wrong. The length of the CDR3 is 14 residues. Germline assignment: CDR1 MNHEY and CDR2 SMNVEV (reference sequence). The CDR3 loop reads CAGSLYNRAYEQYF. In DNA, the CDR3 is TGTGCCGGCAGTTTATATAACAGAGCCTACGAGCAGTACTTC.

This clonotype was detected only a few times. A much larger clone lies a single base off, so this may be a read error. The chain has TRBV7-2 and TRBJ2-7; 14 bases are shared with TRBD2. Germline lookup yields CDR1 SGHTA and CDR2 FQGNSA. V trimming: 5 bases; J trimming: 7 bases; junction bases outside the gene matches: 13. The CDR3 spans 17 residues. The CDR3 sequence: CASSAWTSGGIGNEQYF. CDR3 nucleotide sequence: TGTGCCAGCAGCGCTTGGACTAGCGGGGGGATAGGCAATGAGCAGTACTTC.

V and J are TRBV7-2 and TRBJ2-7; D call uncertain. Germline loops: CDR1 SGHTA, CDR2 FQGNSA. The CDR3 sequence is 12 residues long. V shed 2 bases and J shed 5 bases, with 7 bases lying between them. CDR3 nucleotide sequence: TGTGCCAGCAGCTTACCCACAGACGAGCAGTACTTC. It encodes CASSLPTDEQYF.

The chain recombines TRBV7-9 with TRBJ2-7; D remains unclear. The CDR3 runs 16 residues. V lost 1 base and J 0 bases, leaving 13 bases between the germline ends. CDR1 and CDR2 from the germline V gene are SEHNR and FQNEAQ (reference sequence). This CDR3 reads CASSLGGGVSSYEQYF. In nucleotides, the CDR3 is TGTGCCAGCAGCTTAGGGGGTGGAGTCAGCTCCTACGAGCAGTACTTC.

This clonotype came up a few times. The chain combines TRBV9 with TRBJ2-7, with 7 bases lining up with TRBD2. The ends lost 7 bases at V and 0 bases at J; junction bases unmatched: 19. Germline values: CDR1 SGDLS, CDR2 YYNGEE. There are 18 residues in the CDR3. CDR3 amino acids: CASGRLFAGVGSSYEQYF. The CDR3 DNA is TGTGCCAGCGGGCGTTTATTTGCGGGGGTTGGGAGCTCCTACGAGCAGTACTTC. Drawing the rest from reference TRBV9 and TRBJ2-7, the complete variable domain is DSGVTQTPKHLITATGQRVTLRCSPRSGDLSVYWYQQSLDQGLQFLIQYYNGEERAKGNILERFSAQQFPDLHSELNLSSLELGDSALYFCASGRLFAGVGSSYEQYFGPGTRLTVT.

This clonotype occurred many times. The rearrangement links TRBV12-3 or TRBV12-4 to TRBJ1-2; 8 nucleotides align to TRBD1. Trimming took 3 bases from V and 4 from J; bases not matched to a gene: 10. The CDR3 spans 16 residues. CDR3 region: CASSLSQGGILYGYTF. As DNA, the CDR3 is TGTGCCAGCAGTTTGTCACAGGGGGGGATACTCTATGGCTACACCTTC.

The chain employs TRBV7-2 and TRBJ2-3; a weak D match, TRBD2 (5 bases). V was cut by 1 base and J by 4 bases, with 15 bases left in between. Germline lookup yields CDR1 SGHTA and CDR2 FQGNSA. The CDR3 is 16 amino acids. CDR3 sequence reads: CASSLVVGLGADTQYF. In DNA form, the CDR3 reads TGTGCCAGCAGCTTAGTCGTAGGACTCGGGGCAGATACGCAGTATTTT.

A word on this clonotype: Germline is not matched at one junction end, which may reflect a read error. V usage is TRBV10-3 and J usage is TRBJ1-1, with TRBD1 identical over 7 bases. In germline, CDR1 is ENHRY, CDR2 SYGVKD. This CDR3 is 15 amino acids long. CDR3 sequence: CATSEFAGGNTEAFF. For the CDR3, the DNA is TGTGCCACCAGTGAGTTCGCAGGGGGGAACACTGAAGCTTTCTTT.

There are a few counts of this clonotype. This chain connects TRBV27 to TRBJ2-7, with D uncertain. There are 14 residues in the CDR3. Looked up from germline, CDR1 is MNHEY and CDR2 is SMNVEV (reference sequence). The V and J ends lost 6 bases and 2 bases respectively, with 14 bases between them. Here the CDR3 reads CASSPQKWPYEQYF. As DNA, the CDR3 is TGTGCCAGCAGCCCCCAGAAATGGCCCTACGAGCAGTACTTC.

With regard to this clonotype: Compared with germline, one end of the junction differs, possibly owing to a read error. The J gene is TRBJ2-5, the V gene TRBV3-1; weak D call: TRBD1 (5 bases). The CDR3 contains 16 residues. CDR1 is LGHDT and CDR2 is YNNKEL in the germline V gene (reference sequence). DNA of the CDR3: TGTGCCAACAGCCAAGCTGGTAGCAGGACACAAGAGACCCAGTACTTC. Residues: CANSQAGSRTQETQYF.

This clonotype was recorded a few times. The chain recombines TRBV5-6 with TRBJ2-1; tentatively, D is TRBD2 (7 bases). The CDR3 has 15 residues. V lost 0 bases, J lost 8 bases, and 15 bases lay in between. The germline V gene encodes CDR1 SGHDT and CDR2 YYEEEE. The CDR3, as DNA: TGTGCCAGCAGCTTGGTGGCGGGGGCGCGGGATGAGCAGTTCTTC. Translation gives CASSLVAGARDEQFF.

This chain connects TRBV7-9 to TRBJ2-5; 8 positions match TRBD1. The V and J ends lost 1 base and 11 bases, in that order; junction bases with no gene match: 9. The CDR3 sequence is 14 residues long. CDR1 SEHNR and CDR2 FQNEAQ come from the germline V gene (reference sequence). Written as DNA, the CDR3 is TGTGCCAGCAGCTTAGGGCAGGGGGCGGGTTGGCAGTACTTC. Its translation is CASSLGQGAGWQYF.

This CDR3 is CASRRLSNTEAFF. In nucleotides, the CDR3 is TGTGCCAGCAGGAGACTGTCGAACACTGAAGCTTTCTTT. The chain has TRBV12-3 or TRBV12-4 and TRBJ1-1; no reliable D call. The CDR3 totals 13 residues. V was shortened by 6 bases and J by 1 base, with 9 bases between the two germline ends.

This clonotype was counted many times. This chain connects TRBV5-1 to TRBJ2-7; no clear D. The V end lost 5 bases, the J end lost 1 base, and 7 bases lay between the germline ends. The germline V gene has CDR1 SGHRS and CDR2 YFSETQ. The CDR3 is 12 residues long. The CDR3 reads CASSEQSYEQYF. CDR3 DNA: TGCGCCAGCAGTGAGCAGTCCTACGAGCAGTACTTC.

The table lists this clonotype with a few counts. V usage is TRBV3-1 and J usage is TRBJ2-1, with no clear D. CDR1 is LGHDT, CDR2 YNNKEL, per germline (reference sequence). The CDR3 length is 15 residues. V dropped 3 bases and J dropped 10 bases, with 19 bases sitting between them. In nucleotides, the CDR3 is TGTGCCAGCAGCCATACAACGACCGCGTCGGCCGAGCAGTTCTTC. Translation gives CASSHTTTASAEQFF.

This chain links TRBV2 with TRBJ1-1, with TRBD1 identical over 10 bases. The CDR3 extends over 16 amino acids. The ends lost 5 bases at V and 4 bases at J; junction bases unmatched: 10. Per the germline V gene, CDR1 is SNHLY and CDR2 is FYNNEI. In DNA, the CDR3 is TGTGCCAGCAGTTTGGACAGGGGGTTTGGAGGCACTGAAGCTTTCTTT. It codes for CASSLDRGFGGTEAFF.

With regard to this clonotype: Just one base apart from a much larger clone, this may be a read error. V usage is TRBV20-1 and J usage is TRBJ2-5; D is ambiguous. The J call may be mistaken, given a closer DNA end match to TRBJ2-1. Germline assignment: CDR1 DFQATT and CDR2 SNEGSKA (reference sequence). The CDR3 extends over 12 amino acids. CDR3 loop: CSATENQETQFF. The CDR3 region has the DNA TGCAGTGCTACAGAGAACCAAGAGACCCAGTTCTTC.

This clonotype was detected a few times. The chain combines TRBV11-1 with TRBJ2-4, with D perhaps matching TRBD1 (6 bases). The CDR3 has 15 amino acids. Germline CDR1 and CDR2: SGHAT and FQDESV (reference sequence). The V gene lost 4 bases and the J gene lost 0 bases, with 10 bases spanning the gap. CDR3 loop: CASSSEGGAKNIQYF. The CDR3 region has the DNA TGTGCCAGCAGCTCCGAAGGGGGAGCCAAAAACATTCAGTACTTC.

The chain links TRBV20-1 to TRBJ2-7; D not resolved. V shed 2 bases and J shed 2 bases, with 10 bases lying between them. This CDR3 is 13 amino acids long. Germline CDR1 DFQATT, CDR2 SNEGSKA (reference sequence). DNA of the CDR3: TGCAGTGCTAGACCGACCCAGGCCTACGAGCAGTACTTC. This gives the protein CSARPTQAYEQYF.

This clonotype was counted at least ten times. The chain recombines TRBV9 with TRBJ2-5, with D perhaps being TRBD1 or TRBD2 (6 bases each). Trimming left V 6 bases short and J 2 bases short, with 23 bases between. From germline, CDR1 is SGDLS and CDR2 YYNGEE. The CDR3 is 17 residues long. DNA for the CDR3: TGTGCCAGCACCGAGGGGGGTGGGGGGTCGACTCAAGAGACCCAGTACTTC. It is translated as CASTEGGGGSTQETQYF.

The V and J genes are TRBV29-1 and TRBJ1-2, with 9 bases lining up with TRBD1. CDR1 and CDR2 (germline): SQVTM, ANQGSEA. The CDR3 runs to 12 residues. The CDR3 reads CTWDRVNDGYTF. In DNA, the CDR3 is TGCACCTGGGACAGGGTCAACGATGGCTACACCTTC.

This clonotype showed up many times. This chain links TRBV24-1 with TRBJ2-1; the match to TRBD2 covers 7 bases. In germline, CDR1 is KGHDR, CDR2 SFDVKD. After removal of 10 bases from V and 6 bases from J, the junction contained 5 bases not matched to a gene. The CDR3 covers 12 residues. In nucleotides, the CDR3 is TGTGCCACGGGACTACCCTCCAATGAGCAGTTCTTC. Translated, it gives CATGLPSNEQFF.

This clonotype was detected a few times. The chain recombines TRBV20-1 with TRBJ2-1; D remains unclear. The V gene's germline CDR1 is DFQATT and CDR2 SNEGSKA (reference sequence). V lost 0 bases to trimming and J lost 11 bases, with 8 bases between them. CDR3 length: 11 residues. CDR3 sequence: CSARDGLQQFF. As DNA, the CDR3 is TGCAGTGCTAGAGATGGGCTCCAGCAGTTCTTC.

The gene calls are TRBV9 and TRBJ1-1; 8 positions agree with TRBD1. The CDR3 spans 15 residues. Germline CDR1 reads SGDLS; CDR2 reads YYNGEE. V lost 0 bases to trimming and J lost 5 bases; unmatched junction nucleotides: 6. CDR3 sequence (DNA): TGTGCCAGCAGCGTAGTCAGCGGGACAGGAACTGAAGCTTTCTTT. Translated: CASSVVSGTGTEAFF.